These T cell receptor beta chains were read from a single sample in a study of OX40 agonist ivuxolimab in advanced cancers. Profiling relied on immunoSEQ multiplex PCR, and the TCRdb table lists in-frame clones only, not all of them. The sample shows 65,000 or so clones, about nine tenths of them seen only once. The sequencing used CD4+ or CD8+ T cells sorted from blood, collected in a trial of the OX40 agonist ivuxolimab. These receptors were obtained from an adult with an advanced solid tumor such as melanoma, head and neck, liver or kidney cancer. Each CDR3 is given with its conserved first and last residue. The order of the fields is clone size, V gene, J gene, D gene, CDR3 protein, CDR3 DNA. A D gene is named only where the DNA matches it firmly. Clone size is stated in some rows and not others, as once, few, many or a class when expanded.

once	TRBV5-1	TRBJ1-5	NA	CASSLAGNQPQHF	TGCGCCAGCAGCTTGGCCGGGAATCAGCCCCAGCATTTT
NA	TRBV30	TRBJ1-2	NA	CAWSAQSDFYGYTF	TGTGCCTGGAGCGCCCAAAGTGATTTCTATGGCTACACCTTC
once	TRBV2	TRBJ2-5	TRBD2	CASSATGLVSETQYF	TGTGCCAGCAGCGCCACCGGACTAGTTTCAGAGACCCAGTACTTC
NA	TRBV5-1	TRBJ2-1	NA	CASSSFPGPLSNEQFF	TGCGCCAGCAGCTCCTTCCCGGGACCTCTGAGCAATGAGCAGTTCTTC
NA	TRBV6-1	TRBJ1-6	NA	CASKEGSHNSPLHF	TGTGCCAGCAAGGAGGGCAGCCATAATTCACCCCTCCACTTT
NA	TRBV28	TRBJ2-1	TRBD2	CASSLGLAGGPRNEQFF	TGTGCCAGCAGTTTAGGCCTAGCGGGGGGACCTAGGAATGAGCAGTTCTTC
NA	TRBV11-2	TRBJ1-2	NA	CASSLGVRASGYTF	TGTGCCAGCAGCTTAGGTGTCAGGGCGTCTGGCTACACCTTC
NA	TRBV11-2	TRBJ2-1	NA	CASSANRVISSYNEQFF	TGTGCCAGCAGCGCGAACAGGGTGATTAGCTCCTACAATGAGCAGTTCTTC
once	TRBV7-9	TRBJ2-3	NA	CATAADTQYF	TGTGCCACGGCGGCAGATACGCAGTATTTT
NA	TRBV19	TRBJ2-3	NA	CASSWGHITDTQYF	TGTGCCAGTAGTTGGGGACACATCACAGATACGCAGTATTTT
NA	TRBV9	TRBJ1-3	NA	CASSVADLSGNTIYF	TGTGCCAGCAGCGTAGCAGATCTCTCTGGAAACACCATATATTTT
few	TRBV19	TRBJ1-1	TRBD1	CASSGTGWTEAFF	TGTGCCAGTAGTGGGACAGGGTGGACTGAAGCTTTCTTT
NA	TRBV19	TRBJ1-4	NA	CASSKRHRATNEKLFF	TGTGCCAGTAGTAAACGACACCGAGCAACTAATGAAAAACTGTTTTTT
few	TRBV7-9	TRBJ1-2	NA	CASSLAVAVRGYTF	TGTGCCAGCAGCTTAGCGGTAGCGGTAAGGGGCTACACCTTC
once	TRBV29-1	TRBJ2-7	NA	CSALTGTPSYEQYF	TGCAGCGCCTTGACCGGGACACCCTCCTACGAGCAGTACTTC
NA	TRBV7-2	TRBJ1-2	NA	CASSLAQGLGYTF	TGTGCCAGCAGCTTAGCTCAGGGGCTAGGCTACACCTTC
NA	TRBV5-1	TRBJ2-1	NA	CASSFGSSTNEQFF	TGCGCCAGCAGCTTTGGTTCTAGCACCAATGAGCAGTTCTTC
NA	TRBV6-1	TRBJ2-7	NA	CASRTPSREQYF	TGTGCCAGCAGGACTCCTTCGCGCGAGCAGTACTTC
NA	TRBV9	TRBJ1-1	TRBD1	CASSVAGGVEAFF	TGTGCCAGCAGCGTAGCAGGGGGGGTGGAAGCTTTCTTT
NA	TRBV9	TRBJ1-3	NA	CASGEGAPGGTIYF	TGTGCCAGCGGGGAAGGGGCTCCAGGAGGCACCATATATTTT
NA	TRBV29-1	TRBJ1-4	NA	CSVVGQSNEKLFF	TGCAGCGTTGTGGGCCAGAGTAATGAAAAACTGTTTTTT
NA	TRBV9	TRBJ2-5	NA	CASSVEDGGPQETQYF	TGTGCCAGCAGCGTAGAGGATGGCGGGCCCCAAGAGACCCAGTACTTC
NA	TRBV10-3	TRBJ1-4	NA	CAISSNSGINEKLFF	TGTGCCATCAGTTCCAATTCTGGAATTAATGAAAAACTGTTTTTT
NA	TRBV9	TRBJ1-2	NA	CASSVGGRGGGYTF	TGTGCCAGCAGCGTAGGGGGCCGGGGAGGCGGCTACACCTTC
NA	TRBV27	TRBJ2-7	NA	CATSPGQPGSLEQYF	TGTGCCACCAGCCCCGGACAGCCTGGTAGCTTAGAGCAGTACTTC
NA	TRBV4-1	TRBJ2-3	NA	CASSQENGRPQYF	TGCGCCAGCAGCCAGGAGAACGGACGCCCGCAGTATTTT
NA	TRBV7-2	TRBJ2-7	NA	CASSLWGLGADEQYF	TGTGCCAGCAGCTTATGGGGGTTGGGGGCGGACGAGCAGTACTTC